Listed here are 20 T cell receptor beta chains from one sample, sequenced in a study of blood T cells in healthy people across ages. The second PCR ran about 6 to 11 cycles with a sample-barcoded 5' primer and J-beta primers. TCRdb independently ran MiXCR on the 5' RACE reads; one entry per CDR3 protein. This table holds hundreds of thousands of distinct CDR3 sequences, roughly 43% found once. The sequenced material came from blood. The receptors derive from an elderly man in good health.

This clonotype came up a few times. The genes are TRBV20-1 and TRBJ2-4; 8 bases map to TRBD2. J gave up 3 bases and V 6 bases, and 10 bases lay outside the gene matches. CDR1 DFQATT and CDR2 SNEGSKA come from the germline V gene (reference sequence). The CDR3 extends over 15 amino acids. CDR3 in amino acids: CSAKDGREDKNIQYF. CDR3 in DNA: TGCAGTGCCAAGGACGGGAGGGAAGACAAAAACATTCAGTACTTC.

V gene TRBV9 combines with J gene TRBJ2-1, with unresolved D. This CDR3 has 14 residues. Between the trimmed V and J ends, which lost 3 bases and 6 bases, there was a span of 13 bases. The germline V gene encodes CDR1 SGDLS and CDR2 YYNGEE. In DNA form, the CDR3 reads TGTGCCAGCAGCGCCATGGATCTGGGCAATGAGCAGTTCTTC. Translated, it gives CASSAMDLGNEQFF.

This chain joins TRBV7-2 and TRBJ2-3; tentative D call: TRBD1 (5 bases). CDR1 is SGHTA, CDR2 FQGNSA, per germline. With 4 bases removed from V and 4 bases from J, the gap between germline ends came to 15 bases. This CDR3 region has 15 residues. Here the CDR3 reads CASSSQGLVSDTQYF. Written as DNA, the CDR3 is TGTGCCAGCAGCTCCCAGGGCTTGGTCTCAGATACGCAGTATTTT.

This clonotype was counted a few times. This chain links TRBV18 with TRBJ1-2, with 8 bases aligning to TRBD1. The CDR3 spans 15 residues. Per germline, CDR1 KGHSH and CDR2 LQKENI. Trimming removed 2 bases from V and 3 bases from J; junction bases left unmatched: 5. CDR3 nucleotides: TGTGCCAGCTCACCAAGGACAGGGAAGGACTATGGCTACACCTTC. Encoded protein: CASSPRTGKDYGYTF.

Of note for this clonotype: One end of the junction does not line up with germline, which may come from a read error. V usage is TRBV4-2 and J usage is TRBJ2-3, with 11 bases that match TRBD2. This CDR3 contains 17 residues. Germline V gene lookup returns CDR1 LGHNA and CDR2 YNFKEQ. CDR3 DNA: TGTGCCGGCAGCCAAGTCCTGGGACTAGCGGGCACAGATACGCAGTATTTT. It translates to CAGSQVLGLAGTDTQYF.

This chain uses TRBV7-9 with TRBJ1-2, with TRBD1 matching 7 bases. Germline assignment: CDR1 SEHNR and CDR2 FQNEAQ (reference sequence). The CDR3 consists of 17 residues. Losses at the gene ends were 7 bases for V and 7 bases for J; bases not matched to a gene: 21. The CDR3 sequence: CASTRGTVDHSMSGYTF. CDR3 nucleotides: TGTGCCAGCACCCGCGGGACAGTCGATCACTCTATGAGTGGCTACACCTTC.

The rearrangement joins TRBV28 to TRBJ2-7; no firm D call. The CDR3 is 15 amino acids. The germline V and J ends were trimmed by 2 bases and 6 bases, with 17 bases remaining between them. Germline CDR1 MDHEN, CDR2 SYDVKM. In DNA, the CDR3 is TGTGCCAGCAGTTTAGTACAGCCTAAATCCCTCGAGCAGTACTTC. It encodes CASSLVQPKSLEQYF.

For this clonotype: This may come from a read error, since a much larger clone is one base off. V is TRBV7-9 and J is TRBJ1-2; TRBD1 aligns across 9 bases. Trimming cost V 0 bases and J 6 bases; bases outside gene matches: 5. This CDR3 comprises 15 residues. Germline CDR1 SEHNR, CDR2 FQNEAQ (reference sequence). The CDR3 coding sequence is TGTGCCAGCAGCTTAGCGCAGGACAGGGGCGATGGCTACACCTTC. Amino acid sequence: CASSLAQDRGDGYTF.

This clonotype showed up just a few times. The chain carries TRBV7-2 and TRBJ1-2; possibly TRBD1 for D (6 bases). The V and J ends lost 5 bases and 4 bases respectively, with 23 bases between them. Germline loops: CDR1 SGHTA, CDR2 FQGNSA. This CDR3 is built from 17 residues. CDR3 coding DNA: TGTGCCAGCAGCGAACGGGACCCGACAGGCTCGGTCTATGGCTACACCTTC. Residues: CASSERDPTGSVYGYTF.

This clonotype was counted a single time. The V gene is TRBV5-1, the J gene TRBJ2-1, with 7 bases aligning to TRBD2. The CDR3 covers 14 residues. V gave up 4 bases and J gave up 7 bases; unmatched junction bases: 8. Germline V CDR1 and CDR2: SGHRS, YFSETQ. The CDR3 protein is CASSVQAGENEQFF. CDR3 DNA sequence: TGCGCCAGCAGCGTGCAGGCGGGAGAAAATGAGCAGTTCTTC.

This clonotype was found a few times. The rearrangement joins TRBV6-2 or TRBV6-3 to TRBJ2-7, with D perhaps TRBD1 (5 bases). The CDR3 runs 16 residues. Trimming took 6 bases from V and 0 from J, leaving 18 bases between them. Germline-derived CDR1 and CDR2 are MNHEY and SVGEGT. CDR3 region: CASSLNRQSASYEQYF. CDR3 in DNA: TGTGCCAGCAGCCTGAACCGACAGTCGGCCTCCTACGAGCAGTACTTC.

Only a few counts were recorded for this clonotype. This sequence joins TRBV25-1 and TRBJ1-6, with 8 positions matching TRBD1. The junction had 8 bases not matched to a gene; V was cut back by 6 bases and J by 10 bases. CDR1 is MGHDK and CDR2 is SYGVNS in the germline V gene. The CDR3 extends over 14 amino acids. CDR3 protein: CASRSWTGNSPLHF. The CDR3 DNA reads as TGTGCCAGCAGAAGTTGGACAGGGAACTCACCCCTCCACTTT.

The V and J genes are TRBV20-1 and TRBJ2-3; the match to TRBD2 covers 13 bases. This CDR3 is 15 amino acids long. The V gene's germline CDR1 is DFQATT and CDR2 SNEGSKA (reference sequence). Germline trimming cut 1 base from V and 4 bases from J; bases unmatched to any gene: 2. CDR3: CSARGTSGRPDTQYF. The DNA of the CDR3 is TGCAGTGCTAGAGGGACTAGCGGGAGACCAGATACGCAGTATTTT.

V and J are TRBV9 and TRBJ1-1; no definite D call. V was cut by 1 base and J by 7 bases, with 11 bases left in between. CDR1 SGDLS and CDR2 YYNGEE come from the germline V gene. The CDR3 contains 13 residues. CDR3 nucleotide sequence: TGTGCCAGCAGCGTAATGGGTTTTGGTGAAGCTTTCTTT. Translating gives CASSVMGFGEAFF. Together with reference TRBV9 and TRBJ1-1, the CDR3 gives the full variable domain: DSGVTQTPKHLITATGQRVTLRCSPRSGDLSVYWYQQSLDQGLQFLIQYYNGEERAKGNILERFSAQQFPDLHSELNLSSLELGDSALYFCASSVMGFGEAFFGQGTRLTVV.

The chain links TRBV5-1 to TRBJ2-5; tentative D call: TRBD2 (5 bases). V was trimmed by 4 bases and J by 3 bases, leaving 16 bases between them. This CDR3 has 15 amino acids. The V gene's germline CDR1 is SGHRS and CDR2 YFSETQ. The CDR3 region is CASSAPGRAEETQYF. CDR3 DNA: TGCGCCAGCAGCGCTCCGGGGAGAGCAGAAGAGACCCAGTACTTC.

The rearrangement uses TRBV2 and TRBJ1-2; 7 positions match TRBD1. Looked up from germline, CDR1 is SNHLY and CDR2 is FYNNEI. V trimming: 7 bases; J trimming: 0 bases; junction bases outside the gene matches: 8. This CDR3 spans 15 amino acids. In DNA, the CDR3 is TGTGCCAGCACCCTCGGACAGGCAGCTAACTATGGCTACACCTTC. As protein: CASTLGQAANYGYTF.

A few counts support this clonotype. V usage is TRBV6-2 or TRBV6-3 and J usage is TRBJ2-4, with 7 bases fitting TRBD2. CDR1 MNHEY and CDR2 SVGEGT come from the germline V gene. After removal of 8 bases from V and 2 bases from J, the junction contained 12 bases not matched to a gene. The CDR3 has 16 amino acids. The CDR3 bases are TGTGCCAGCCTCACCGGGGGGAGTCATACCAAAAACATTCAGTACTTC. Translating gives CASLTGGSHTKNIQYF.

In this sample, this clonotype turned up a few times. The chain joins TRBV10-3 to TRBJ2-6, with D perhaps TRBD1 or TRBD2 (5 bases each). The CDR3 is made up of 15 amino acids. The germline V gene has CDR1 ENHRY and CDR2 SYGVKD. V lost 10 bases and J lost 0, with 13 bases in between. The DNA for the CDR3 is TGTGCCACCCGGGGACGGACCTCTGGGGCCAACGTCCTGACTTTC. It yields the protein CATRGRTSGANVLTF.

The chain combines TRBV20-1 with TRBJ2-4; 7 bases match TRBD1. The J call may be faulty, since TRBJ2-5 better matches the DNA end. The germline CDR1 and CDR2 sequences are DFQATT and SNEGSKA (reference sequence). This CDR3 has 16 residues. The CDR3 nucleotides are TGCAGTGCTAGAGATACCGGGACAGCATCCCGAGAGACCCAGTACTTC. This encodes CSARDTGTASRETQYF.

The genes are TRBV9 and TRBJ1-1; tentative D call: TRBD1 (6 bases). This CDR3 spans 16 amino acids. Germline V gene sequence: CDR1 SGDLS, CDR2 YYNGEE. The V end lost 0 bases, the J end lost 4 bases, and 16 bases lay between the germline ends. CDR3 residues: CASSVGAGDWGTEAFF. CDR3 sequence (DNA): TGTGCCAGCAGCGTAGGGGCAGGGGATTGGGGCACTGAAGCTTTCTTT.